This TCR beta chain was sequenced in a study of blood T cell repertoires in COVID-19. For the study at large: Material from acute and convalescent COVID-19 was sourced from the United States, Italy and Spain. From T cells, B-cell-depleted T cells, or PBMCs came the material, which was cDNA or gDNA.

This CDR3 is 15 amino acids long. Per the germline V gene, CDR1 is LNHDA and CDR2 is SQIVND (reference sequence). Losses at the gene ends were 5 bases for V and 6 bases for J; bases not matched to a gene: 5. Original methodology: By means of reference gene primer amplification, nucleated cell counts were estimated. Clones were read by immunoSEQ multiplex PCR, and TCRdb kept only the in-frame ones, dropping some. V and J calls and clone size follow that table, whereas D and trimming were derived from the DNA. This table holds over 200,000 clones, roughly 90% found once. The specimen was peripheral blood. The chain couples TRBV19 to TRBJ2-2; 11 nucleotides align to TRBD1. The receptor was derived from a man in his sixties who had recovered from COVID-19. The CDR3 DNA is TGTGCCAGTAGTGGGGGACAGGGGGTTTCCGGGGAGCTGTTTTTT. This encodes CASSGGQGVSGELFF. Based on the CDR3 plus reference TRBV19 and TRBJ2-2, the full variable domain is DGGITQSPKYLFRKEGQNVTLSCEQNLNHDAMYWYRQDPGQGLRLIYYSQIVNDFQKGDIAEGYSVSREKKESFPLTVTSAQKNPTAFYLCASSGGQGVSGELFFGEGSRLTVL.